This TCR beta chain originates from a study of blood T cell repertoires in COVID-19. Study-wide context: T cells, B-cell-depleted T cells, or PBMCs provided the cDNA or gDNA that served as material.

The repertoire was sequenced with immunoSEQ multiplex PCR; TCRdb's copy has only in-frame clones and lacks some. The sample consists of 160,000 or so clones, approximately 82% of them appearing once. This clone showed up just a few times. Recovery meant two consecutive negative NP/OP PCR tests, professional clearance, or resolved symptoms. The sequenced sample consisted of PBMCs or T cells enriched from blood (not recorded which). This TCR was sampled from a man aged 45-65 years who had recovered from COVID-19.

The CDR3: CASSQDAAGYIYEQYF. DNA of the CDR3: TGCGCCAGCAGCCAAGATGCGGCAGGGTACATCTACGAGCAGTACTTC. The J gene is TRBJ2-7, the V gene TRBV4-1, with TRBD1 as a possible D gene (5 bases). The germline gives CDR1 MGHRA, CDR2 YSYEKL. CDR3 length: 16 residues. Deletions cut 0 bases from V and 3 bases from J, with 15 bases between.